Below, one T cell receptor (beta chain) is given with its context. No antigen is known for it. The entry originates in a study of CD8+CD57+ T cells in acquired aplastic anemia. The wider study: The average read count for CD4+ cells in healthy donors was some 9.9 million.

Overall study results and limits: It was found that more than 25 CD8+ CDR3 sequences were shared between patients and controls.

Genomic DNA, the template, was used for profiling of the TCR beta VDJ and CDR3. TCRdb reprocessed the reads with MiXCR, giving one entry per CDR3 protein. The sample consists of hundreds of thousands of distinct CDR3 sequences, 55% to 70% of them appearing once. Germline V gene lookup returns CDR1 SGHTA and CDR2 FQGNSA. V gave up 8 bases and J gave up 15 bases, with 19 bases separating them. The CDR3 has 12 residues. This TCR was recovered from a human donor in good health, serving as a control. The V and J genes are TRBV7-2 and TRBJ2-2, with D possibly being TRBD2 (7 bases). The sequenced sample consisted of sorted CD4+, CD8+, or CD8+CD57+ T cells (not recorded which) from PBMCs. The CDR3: CASGREKGGVFF. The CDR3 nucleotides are TGTGCCAGCGGCCGTGAAAAAGGGGGGGTGTTTTTT. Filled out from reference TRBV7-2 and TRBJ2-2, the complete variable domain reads GAGVSQSPSNKVTEKGKDVELRCDPISGHTALYWYRQSLGQGLEFLIYFQGNSAPDKSGLPSDRFSAERTGGSVSTLTIQRTQQEDSAVYLCASGREKGGVFFGEGSRLTVL.